This TCR beta chain originates from a study of blood T cell repertoires in COVID-19. Across the whole study: The samples span acute and convalescent COVID-19 from the United States, Italy and Spain.

V lost 7 bases to trimming and J lost 0 bases; unmatched junction nucleotides: 6. CDR3 length: 15 amino acids. Germline V gene lookup returns CDR1 MNHEY and CDR2 SVGAGI. In the original processing: Reference gene primer amplification gave nucleated cell count estimates. The assay was immunoSEQ multiplex PCR, and TCRdb's table has in-frame clones only and misses some. V, J and clone size reflect that table, while D and trimming were determined from the DNA. The sample has about 120,000 clones; around 86% are singletons. Sequencing input: peripheral blood. The J gene is TRBJ1-3, the V gene TRBV6-5; 7 nucleotides align to TRBD1. The sequence came from a woman in her 70s with acute or convalescent COVID-19. This chain's CDR3 is CASILGTASGNTIYF. CDR3 nucleotides: TGTGCCAGCATCCTCGGGACAGCCTCTGGAAACACCATATATTTT.